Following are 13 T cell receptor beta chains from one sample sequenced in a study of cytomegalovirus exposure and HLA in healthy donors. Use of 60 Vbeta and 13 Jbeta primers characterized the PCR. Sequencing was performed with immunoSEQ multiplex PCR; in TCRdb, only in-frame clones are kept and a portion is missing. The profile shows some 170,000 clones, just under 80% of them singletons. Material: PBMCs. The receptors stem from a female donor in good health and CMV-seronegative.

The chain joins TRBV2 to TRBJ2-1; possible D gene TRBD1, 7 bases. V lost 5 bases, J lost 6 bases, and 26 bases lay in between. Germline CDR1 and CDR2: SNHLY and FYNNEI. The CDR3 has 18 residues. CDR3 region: CASSKTLPRLGGLNEQFF. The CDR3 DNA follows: TGTGCCAGCAGTAAAACCCTTCCCAGACTAGGGGGCCTCAATGAGCAGTTCTTC.

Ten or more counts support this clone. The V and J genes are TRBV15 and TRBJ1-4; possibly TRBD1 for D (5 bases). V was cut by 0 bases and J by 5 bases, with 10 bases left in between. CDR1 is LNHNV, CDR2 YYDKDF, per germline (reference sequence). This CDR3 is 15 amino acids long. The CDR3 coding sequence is TGTGCCACCAGCAGAGAAAAGGGGAGGAATGAAAAACTGTTTTTT. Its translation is CATSREKGRNEKLFF.

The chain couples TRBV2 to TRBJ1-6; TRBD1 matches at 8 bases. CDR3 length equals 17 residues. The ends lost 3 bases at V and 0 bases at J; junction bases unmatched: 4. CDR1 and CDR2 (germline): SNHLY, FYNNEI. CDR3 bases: TGTGCCAGCAGTGACTGGACAGGGAGCTCCTATAATTCACCCCTCCACTTT. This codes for CASSDWTGSSYNSPLHF. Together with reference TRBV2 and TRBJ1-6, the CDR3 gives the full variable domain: EPEVTQTPSHQVTQMGQEVILRCVPISNHLYFYWYRQILGQKVEFLVSFYNNEISEKSEIFDDQFSVERPDGSNFTLKIRSTKLEDSAMYFCASSDWTGSSYNSPLHFGNGTRLTVT.

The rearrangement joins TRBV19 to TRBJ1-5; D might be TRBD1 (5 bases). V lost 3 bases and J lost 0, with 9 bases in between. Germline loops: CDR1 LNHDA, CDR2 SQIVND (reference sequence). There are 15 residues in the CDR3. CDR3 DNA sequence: TGTGCCAGTAGTATGGGGGGAAATAGCAATCAGCCCCAGCATTTT. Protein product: CASSMGGNSNQPQHF.

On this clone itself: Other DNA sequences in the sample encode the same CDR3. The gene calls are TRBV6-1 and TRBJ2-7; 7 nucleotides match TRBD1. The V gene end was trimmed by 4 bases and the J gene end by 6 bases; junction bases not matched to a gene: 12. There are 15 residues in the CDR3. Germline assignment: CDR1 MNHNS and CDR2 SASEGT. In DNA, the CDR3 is TGTGCCAGCAGTGTCCATAGGGGGCCCGTGAGCGAGCAGTACTTC. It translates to CASSVHRGPVSEQYF.

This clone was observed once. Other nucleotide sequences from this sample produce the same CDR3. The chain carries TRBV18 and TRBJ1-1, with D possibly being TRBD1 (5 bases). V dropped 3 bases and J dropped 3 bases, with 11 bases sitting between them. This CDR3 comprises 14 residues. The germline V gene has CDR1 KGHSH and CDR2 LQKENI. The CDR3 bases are TGTGCCAGCTCACCGACTTTAGGGGACACTGAAGCTTTCTTT. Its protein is CASSPTLGDTEAFF.

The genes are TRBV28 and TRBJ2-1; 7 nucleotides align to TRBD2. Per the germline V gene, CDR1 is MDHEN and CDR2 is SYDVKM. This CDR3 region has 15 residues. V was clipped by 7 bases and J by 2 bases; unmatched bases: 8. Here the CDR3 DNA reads TGTGCCAGCAACGTAGCGGGTCGTACCTACAATGAGCAGTTCTTC. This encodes CASNVAGRTYNEQFF.

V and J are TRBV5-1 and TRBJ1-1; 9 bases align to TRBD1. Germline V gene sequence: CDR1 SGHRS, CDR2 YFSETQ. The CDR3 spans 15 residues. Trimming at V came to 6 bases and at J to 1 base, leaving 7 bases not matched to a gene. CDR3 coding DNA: TGCGCCAGCACCCCTCGGGGACAGGGGAACACTGAAGCTTTCTTT. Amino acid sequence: CASTPRGQGNTEAFF. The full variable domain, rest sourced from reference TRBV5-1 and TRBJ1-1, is KAGVTQTPRYLIKTRGQQVTLSCSPISGHRSVSWYQQTPGQGLQFLFEYFSETQRNKGNFPGRFSGRQFSNSRSEMNVSTLELGDSALYLCASTPRGQGNTEAFFGQGTRLTVV.

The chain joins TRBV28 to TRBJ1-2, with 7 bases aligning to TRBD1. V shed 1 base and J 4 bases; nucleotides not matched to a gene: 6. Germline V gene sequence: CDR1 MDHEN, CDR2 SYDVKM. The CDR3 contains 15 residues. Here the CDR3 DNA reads TGTGCCAGCAGTTTATCAGGGGGTTTCGTCTATGGCTACACCTTC. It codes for CASSLSGGFVYGYTF.

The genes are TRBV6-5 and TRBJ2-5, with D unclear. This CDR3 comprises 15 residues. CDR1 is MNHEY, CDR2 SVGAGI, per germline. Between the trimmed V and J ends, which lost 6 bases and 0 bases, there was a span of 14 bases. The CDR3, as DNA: TGTGCCAGCAGCCTCTCTTTCGCGGACCAAGAGACCCAGTACTTC. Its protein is CASSLSFADQETQYF.

The CDR3 spells CASWRRGYTF. The CDR3 region has the DNA TGTGCCAGTTGGAGGCGCGGCTACACCTTC. The chain recombines TRBV19 with TRBJ1-2; D gene uncertain. V was trimmed by 8 bases and J by 8 bases, leaving 9 bases between them. Germline CDR1 reads LNHDA; CDR2 reads SQIVND (reference sequence). The CDR3 length is 10 residues. The whole variable domain, remainder taken from reference TRBV19 and TRBJ1-2, is DGGITQSPKYLFRKEGQNVTLSCEQNLNHDAMYWYRQDPGQGLRLIYYSQIVNDFQKGDIAEGYSVSREKKESFPLTVTSAQKNPTAFYLCASWRRGYTFGSGTRLTVV.

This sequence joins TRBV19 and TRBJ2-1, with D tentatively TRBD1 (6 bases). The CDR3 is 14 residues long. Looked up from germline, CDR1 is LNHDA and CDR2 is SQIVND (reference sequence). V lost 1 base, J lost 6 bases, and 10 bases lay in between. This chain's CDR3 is CASSIGRGSNEQFF. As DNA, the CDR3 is TGTGCCAGTAGTATAGGCAGGGGATCCAATGAGCAGTTCTTC.

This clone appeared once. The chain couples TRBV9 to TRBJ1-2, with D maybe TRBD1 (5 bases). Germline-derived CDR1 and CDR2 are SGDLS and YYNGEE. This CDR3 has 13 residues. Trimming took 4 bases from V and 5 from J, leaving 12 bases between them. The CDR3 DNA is TGTGCCAGCAGCCCCTACGGGGGGTATGGCTACACCTTC. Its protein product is CASSPYGGYGYTF.